These 13 T cell receptor beta chains came from one sample sequenced in a study of human T cells and chemical hapten exposure. Attachment of unique molecular identifiers to individual cDNA molecules was performed in the library. TCRdb fed the reads into MiXCR, producing one record per CDR3 protein. Among several hundred distinct CDR3 sequences listed, around 65% were seen once. Treatment in this sample: therapeutic diphenylcyclopropenone sensitization with weekly scalp DPC. The sample was whole blood, taken before DPC sensitization or 2, 6, or about 24 weeks after (not recorded which). Receptors were obtained from an adult with alopecia areata. Some clones in this sample may be carry-over from other donors' samples. This table probably holds off-target reads from a library built for another chain.

This chain joins TRBV28 and TRBJ2-3; D may be TRBD2 (5 bases). Trimming cost V 2 bases and J 2 bases, with 14 bases left between them. The CDR3 runs 16 residues. Germline loops: CDR1 MDHEN, CDR2 SYDVKM. The CDR3 loop reads CASSLLRGLNTDTQYF. CDR3 DNA: TGTGCCAGCAGTTTACTCCGGGGTCTTAACACAGATACGCAGTATTTT.

The CDR3 protein is CASSQDPRQAYEQYF. CDR3 nucleotides: TGCGCCAGCAGCCAAGATCCGAGACAAGCCTACGAGCAGTACTTC. The chain links TRBV4-3 to TRBJ2-7; D unresolved. This CDR3 has 15 residues. The germline V gene has CDR1 LGHNA and CDR2 YSLEER. V dropped 0 bases and J dropped 2 bases, with 11 bases sitting between them.

V and J are TRBV12-3 or TRBV12-4 and TRBJ2-7; D may be TRBD1 (5 bases). The CDR3 runs 11 residues. Trimming shortened V by 9 bases and J by 5 bases, and 11 bases separated the two germline ends. CDR3 coding DNA: TGTGCCAGTAGACAGAGTAACGAGCAGTACTTC. Its protein product is CASRQSNEQYF.

V usage is TRBV27 and J usage is TRBJ1-4; 7 bases align to TRBD1. The CDR3 has 14 residues. With 4 bases clipped from V and 6 bases from J, the junction kept 5 bases outside the gene matches. Germline CDR1 reads MNHEY; CDR2 reads SMNVEV (reference sequence). The chain's CDR3 is CASSWDSTYEKLFF. The CDR3 DNA sequence: TGTGCCAGCAGTTGGGACAGCACCTATGAAAAACTGTTTTTT.

The count of this clonotype is one. The V call is TRBV7-7, the J call TRBJ2-5, with a tentative D call TRBD2 (6 bases). The CDR3 loop spans 15 amino acids. The germline V gene has CDR1 SSHAT and CDR2 FNYEAQ (reference sequence). V gave up 1 base and J gave up 3 bases, with 12 bases separating them. CDR3 nucleotides: TGTGCCAGCAGCTTAGAGCTCAGGGAGGAAGAGACCCAGTACTTC. Protein product: CASSLELREEETQYF.

The genes are TRBV9 and TRBJ2-4; D gene unclear. This CDR3 comprises 16 residues. V gave up 3 bases and J gave up 0 bases, with 13 bases separating them. Germline CDR1 and CDR2: SGDLS and YYNGEE. The CDR3 nucleotides read TGTGCCAGCAGCGCTTCTTTACTCCTAGCCAAAAACATTCAGTACTTC. Amino acids: CASSASLLLAKNIQYF.

The V gene is TRBV6-1, the J gene TRBJ1-2; D gene ambiguous. Per the germline V gene, CDR1 is MNHNS and CDR2 is SASEGT. The CDR3 is 13 amino acids. Trimming removed 4 bases at V and 2 bases at J, with 8 bases between. This CDR3 is CASSGSGNYGYTF. In DNA form, the CDR3 reads TGTGCCAGCAGTGGAAGCGGCAACTATGGCTACACCTTC.

This sequence joins TRBV11-3 and TRBJ1-1; D might be TRBD1 (5 bases). Between the trimmed V and J ends, which lost 1 base and 1 base, there was a span of 13 bases. This CDR3 has 16 amino acids. Per germline, CDR1 SGHNT and CDR2 YENEEA. The CDR3 DNA reads TGTGCCAGCAGCTTAGGGGGCAGCCGAGAGAACACTGAAGCTTTCTTT. Translating it yields CASSLGGSRENTEAFF. The whole variable domain, filled in from reference TRBV11-3 and TRBJ1-1, reads EAGVVQSPRYKIIEKKQPVAFWCNPISGHNTLYWYLQNLGQGPELLIRYENEEAVDDSQLPKDRFSAERLKGVDSTLKIQPAELGDSAVYLCASSLGGSRENTEAFFGQGTRLTVV.

CDR3 residues: CASSQKTVENYGYTF. DNA for the CDR3: TGCGCCAGCAGCCAGAAGACAGTCGAGAACTATGGCTACACCTTC. The chain employs TRBV4-3 and TRBJ1-2; D perhaps matches TRBD1 (5 bases). Germline V gene data show CDR1 as LGHNA and CDR2 as YSLEER. The germline V and J ends were trimmed by 3 bases and 2 bases, with 13 bases remaining between them. The length of the CDR3 is 15 residues.

The genes are TRBV7-8 and TRBJ2-1, with 16 bases fitting TRBD2. The germline V gene has CDR1 SGHVS and CDR2 FQNEAQ. The CDR3 spans 17 residues. After removal of 4 bases from V and 8 bases from J, the junction contained 8 bases not matched to a gene. CDR3 nucleotide sequence: TGTGCCAGCAGCTCCCTGGGACTAGCGGGAGGGCCTGATGAGCAGTTCTTC. Protein product: CASSSLGLAGGPDEQFF.

The J gene is TRBJ2-3, the V gene TRBV7-7, with D uncertain. The CDR3 spans 14 residues. Looked up from germline, CDR1 is SSHAT and CDR2 is FNYEAQ (reference sequence). Trimming cost V 1 base and J 2 bases, with 7 bases left between them. CDR3 protein: CASSLGPNTDTQYF. The DNA for the CDR3 is TGTGCCAGCAGCTTAGGCCCCAACACAGATACGCAGTATTTT.

This chain connects TRBV6-6 to TRBJ2-5; 11 bases are a match to TRBD2. J was trimmed by 1 base and V by 6 bases; bases with no gene match: 4. This CDR3 contains 15 residues. Germline loops: CDR1 MNHNY, CDR2 SVGAGI (reference sequence). CDR3 sequence: CASRTSGTIQETQYF. CDR3 in DNA: TGTGCCAGCAGGACTAGCGGGACAATCCAAGAGACCCAGTACTTC.

This chain uses TRBV12-5 with TRBJ1-1; 9 nucleotides line up with TRBD1. CDR3 length: 16 amino acids. The germline CDR1 and CDR2 sequences are LGHNT and FRNRAP. After removal of 5 bases from V and 1 base from J, the junction contained 8 bases not matched to a gene. Written as DNA, the CDR3 is TGTGCTAGTGGTCCCGGGACAGGGCTGGCGAACACTGAAGCTTTCTTT. Translation: CASGPGTGLANTEAFF.